One and the same sample provided the 28 T cell receptor beta chains below, sequenced in a study of CD8 T cells in Susac syndrome. A quantity of about 0.5 to 1 ug RNA underwent reverse transcription using random hexamers. One entry per CDR3 protein, called by TCRdb with MiXCR from the immunoSEQ multiplex PCR reads. The sample lists hundreds of thousands of distinct CDR3 sequences, around 93% occurring once. Specimen: CD4+ T cells from PBMCs. The receptors originated from a human donor with multiple sclerosis.

This clonotype was counted a few times. The gene calls are TRBV6-2 or TRBV6-3 and TRBJ2-5; no definite D call. Germline values: CDR1 MNHEY, CDR2 SVGEGT. Trimming removed 4 bases at V and 3 bases at J, with 3 bases between. This CDR3 has 11 amino acids. In nucleotides, the CDR3 is TGTGCCAGCAGTTGGAAAGAGACCCAGTACTTC. Its protein is CASSWKETQYF.

This clonotype was seen once. V is TRBV20-1 and J is TRBJ1-4; tentatively, D is TRBD1 (5 bases). CDR3 size: 15 residues. Germline CDR1 and CDR2: DFQATT and SNEGSKA (reference sequence). V dropped 0 bases and J dropped 5 bases, with 13 bases sitting between them. The CDR3 nucleotides read TGCAGTGCTAGAGACGGTGGGGCAGCAAATGAAAAACTGTTTTTT. Amino acids: CSARDGGAANEKLFF.

The gene calls are TRBV7-2 and TRBJ2-7; TRBD2 agrees at 8 bases. The CDR3 has 15 amino acids. Losses at the gene ends were 4 bases for V and 0 bases for J; bases not matched to a gene: 5. From germline, CDR1 is SGHTA and CDR2 FQGNSA. As DNA, the CDR3 is TGTGCCAGCAGCTCCGGACTAGCAGGCTCCTACGAGCAGTACGTC. Encoded protein: CASSSGLAGSYEQYV.

This clonotype was observed once. The gene calls are TRBV19 and TRBJ2-6; D call uncertain. This CDR3 is 15 amino acids long. Per the germline V gene, CDR1 is LNHDA and CDR2 is SQIVND (reference sequence). V was shortened by 6 bases and J by 1 base, with 10 bases between the two germline ends. CDR3 in amino acids: CASSKLSSGANVLTF. The CDR3 DNA sequence: TGTGCCAGTAGCAAACTATCTTCTGGGGCCAACGTCCTGACTTTC.

V gene TRBV28 combines with J gene TRBJ1-2; the D gene is possibly TRBD1 (6 bases). Germline V gives CDR1 MDHEN, CDR2 SYDVKM. The CDR3 is made up of 13 amino acids. Trimming pared 6 bases from V and 8 bases from J, leaving 16 bases between. The CDR3: CASSLGQIGGYTF. The CDR3 DNA sequence: TGTGCCAGCAGCCTCGGACAGATCGGAGGCTACACCTTC.

This rearrangement joins TRBV7-2 to TRBJ2-1; TRBD2 agrees at 10 bases. Unmatched junction bases numbered 9, after V lost 4 bases and J lost 9 bases. Germline V lookup: CDR1 SGHTA, CDR2 FQGNSA. This CDR3 has 15 amino acids. CDR3 DNA: TGTGCCAGCAGCTCCTCTAGCGGGGGCCGGGGTGAGCAGTTCTTC. It yields the protein CASSSSSGGRGEQFF.

The gene calls are TRBV11-2 and TRBJ1-3; D remains unclear. Germline CDR1 SGHAT, CDR2 FQNNGV. Trimming shortened V by 5 bases and J by 5 bases, and 4 bases separated the two germline ends. The CDR3 loop spans 11 amino acids. CDR3 loop: CASSQRNTIYF. The CDR3 nucleotides read TGTGCCAGCAGCCAAAGAAACACCATATATTTT.

This clonotype has only a few counts. J is TRBJ1-2 and V is TRBV11-2; 10 nucleotides agree with TRBD1. The ends lost 4 bases at V and 7 bases at J; junction bases unmatched: 6. Per germline, CDR1 SGHAT and CDR2 FQNNGV. The CDR3 runs 14 residues. The DNA of the CDR3 is TGTGCCAGCAGCTCCGGGACAGGGGCGGTTGGCTACACCTTC. The encoded protein is CASSSGTGAVGYTF.

The count of this clonotype is one. The chain carries TRBV3-1 and TRBJ2-3; 9 bases are shared with TRBD1. This CDR3 spans 14 amino acids. Germline CDR1 LGHDT, CDR2 YNNKEL (reference sequence). J lost 4 bases, V lost 3 bases, and 2 bases had no gene match. The CDR3 here is CASSHRTGADTQYF. CDR3 coding DNA: TGTGCCAGCAGCCACCGGACAGGGGCAGATACGCAGTATTTT.

V gene TRBV7-2 combines with J gene TRBJ1-2, with D perhaps matching TRBD1 (5 bases). The CDR3 has 13 amino acids. Trimming cost V 2 bases and J 8 bases, with 12 bases left between them. CDR1 and CDR2 (germline): SGHTA, FQGNSA. DNA of the CDR3: TGTGCCAGCAGCTTACCGGGACGCCGAGGCTACACCTTC. This translates into CASSLPGRRGYTF.

The chain is built from TRBV4-1 and TRBJ1-3; D gene uncertain. This CDR3 comprises 16 residues. V was cut by 0 bases and J by 3 bases, with 12 bases left in between. Germline V gene sequence: CDR1 MGHRA, CDR2 YSYEKL. CDR3 coding DNA: TGCGCCAGCAGCCAAGATCACAGCCAACTTGGAAACACCATATATTTT. It specifies CASSQDHSQLGNTIYF.

J is TRBJ1-1 and V is TRBV19; 7 nucleotides agree with TRBD1. Germline V lookup: CDR1 LNHDA, CDR2 SQIVND (reference sequence). CDR3 length equals 15 residues. The trim removed 7 bases at V and 5 bases at J, leaving 13 bases unmatched. The CDR3, as DNA: TGTGCCAGTATGACCGTAGGGGGCACGGGAACTGAAGCTTTCTTT. Its protein product is CASMTVGGTGTEAFF.

The V and J genes are TRBV6-1 and TRBJ2-7; 9 bases align to TRBD1. In germline, CDR1 is MNHNS, CDR2 SASEGT. Trimming took 5 bases from V and 4 from J; bases not matched to a gene: 9. The CDR3 length is 15 residues. The CDR3 protein is CASSLRTGEVYEQYV. CDR3 coding DNA: TGTGCCAGCAGTCTCCGGACAGGGGAAGTATACGAGCAGTACGTC.

The rearrangement joins TRBV23-1 to TRBJ2-1; weak D call: TRBD1 (5 bases). TRBV23-1 is placed among ORFs of uncertain function. The CDR3 extends over 10 amino acids. Trimming removed 8 bases at V and 12 bases at J, with 11 bases between. The CDR3 reads CASLGPWQFF. The CDR3 nucleotides are TGCGCCAGCCTGGGGCCATGGCAGTTCTTC.

The CDR3 spells CAWSLGARYGYTF. For the CDR3, the DNA is TGTGCCTGGAGTTTAGGGGCGCGCTATGGCTACACCTTC. This chain links TRBV30 with TRBJ1-2, with D possibly being TRBD1 (5 bases). CDR1 and CDR2 (germline): GTSNPN, SVGIG (reference sequence). The CDR3 has 13 amino acids. With 2 bases removed from V and 4 bases from J, the gap between germline ends came to 11 bases.

The V gene is TRBV6-5, the J gene TRBJ1-6, with D uncertain. Germline CDR1 is MNHEY and CDR2 is SVGAGI. The germline V and J ends were trimmed by 5 bases and 0 bases, with 5 bases remaining between them. CDR3 length: 14 residues. The CDR3 coding sequence is TGTGCCAGCAGTATAAGCTCCTATAATTCACCCCTCCACTTT. Its protein product is CASSISSYNSPLHF.

The CDR3 loop is CASSFDGGEAFF. For the CDR3, the DNA is TGTGCCAGCAGCTTCGACGGGGGTGAAGCTTTCTTT. The chain employs TRBV7-3 and TRBJ1-1; D possibly corresponds to TRBD1 (5 bases). Germline assignment: CDR1 SGHTA and CDR2 FQGTGA. Trimming stripped 3 bases from V and 7 bases from J, with 9 bases between. The CDR3 sequence is 12 residues long.

This chain links TRBV2 with TRBJ1-1; unclear D gene. V lost 6 bases to trimming and J lost 7 bases, with 6 bases between them. The germline CDR1 and CDR2 sequences are SNHLY and FYNNEI. The CDR3 is 10 amino acids. The CDR3 reads CASRAGEAFF. DNA for the CDR3: TGTGCCAGCAGGGCGGGTGAAGCTTTCTTT.

The gene calls are TRBV23-1 and TRBJ1-3; no reliable D call. TRBV23-1 is assigned to the ORF class and has an uncertain function. The CDR3 runs to 15 residues. The ends were cut back, 7 bases at V and 3 bases at J, with 16 bases in the middle. As DNA, the CDR3 is TGCGCCAGCAAAACGGTCCGCAGGATTGGAAACACCATATATTTT. This codes for CASKTVRRIGNTIYF.

The chain carries TRBV6-4 and TRBJ2-2; no firm D call. The V gene's germline CDR1 is MRHNA and CDR2 SNTAGT. This CDR3 is built from 14 residues. V shed 6 bases and J shed 5 bases, with 13 bases lying between them. The DNA of the CDR3 is TGTGCCAGCAGCCCCCACCAAGAGACCGGGGAGCTGTTTTTT. Amino acids: CASSPHQETGELFF.

The CDR3 bases are TGTGCCAGTAGTATCGGCCAGGGACCTTCCTACGAGCAGTACGTC. This codes for CASSIGQGPSYEQYV. The rearrangement uses TRBV19 and TRBJ2-7; D possibly matches TRBD1 or TRBD2 (5 bases each). Germline V gene sequence: CDR1 LNHDA, CDR2 SQIVND (reference sequence). The V end lost 3 bases, the J end lost 1 base, and 13 bases lay between the germline ends. CDR3 length: 15 amino acids.

This chain uses TRBV20-1 with TRBJ1-6, with 7 bases that match TRBD1. Trimming removed 0 bases from V and 7 bases from J; junction bases left unmatched: 3. The CDR3 loop spans 14 amino acids. Germline V lookup: CDR1 DFQATT, CDR2 SNEGSKA (reference sequence). The CDR3 reads CSARDVRGNSPLHF. In nucleotides, the CDR3 is TGCAGTGCTAGAGATGTCAGGGGGAATTCACCCCTCCACTTT.

The chain employs TRBV25-1 and TRBJ2-1; TRBD1 agrees at 8 bases. The CDR3 consists of 16 residues. CDR1 and CDR2 (germline): MGHDK, SYGVNS. J lost 5 bases, V lost 0 bases, and 6 bases had no gene match. The CDR3 DNA reads TGTGCCAGCAGTGAATATTCAGGGACAGGCCACAATGAGCAGTTCTTC. This encodes CASSEYSGTGHNEQFF. Together with reference TRBV25-1 and TRBJ2-1, the CDR3 gives the full variable domain: EADIYQTPRYLVIGTGKKITLECSQTMGHDKMYWYQQDPGMELHLIHYSYGVNSTEKGDLSSESTVSRIRTEHFPLTLESARPSHTSQYLCASSEYSGTGHNEQFFGPGTRLTVL.

The rearrangement joins TRBV4-2 to TRBJ1-6; D possibly corresponds to TRBD1 (6 bases). V lost 4 bases, J lost 5 bases, and 12 bases lay in between. Germline CDR1 and CDR2: LGHNA and YNFKEQ. This CDR3 has 15 residues. The CDR3 sequence is CASSPWGGDNSPLHF. As DNA, the CDR3 is TGTGCCAGCAGCCCCTGGGGGGGCGATAATTCACCCCTCCACTTT.

This chain uses TRBV20-1 with TRBJ2-3; TRBD2 matches 9 bases. J lost 1 base, V lost 6 bases, and 8 bases had no gene match. This CDR3 has 15 residues. Germline V lookup: CDR1 DFQATT, CDR2 SNEGSKA (reference sequence). CDR3 sequence: CSAPGLAYGTDTQYF. In DNA form, the CDR3 reads TGCAGTGCCCCGGGACTAGCCTATGGCACAGATACGCAGTATTTT.

The chain has TRBV12-5 and TRBJ1-6, with D possibly TRBD1 on 5 matching bases. Trimming shortened V by 0 bases and J by 10 bases, and 19 bases separated the two germline ends. The V gene's germline CDR1 is LGHNT and CDR2 FRNRAP. The CDR3 runs 17 residues. The CDR3 spells CASGLVLGTGARSPLHF. The CDR3 DNA reads TGTGCTAGTGGTTTGGTACTCGGGACTGGGGCCAGGTCACCCCTCCACTTT.

The J gene is TRBJ2-2, the V gene TRBV10-2, with 8 bases identical to TRBD1. Germline CDR1 WSHSY, CDR2 SAAADI. Germline trimming cut 3 bases from V and 6 bases from J; bases unmatched to any gene: 9. This CDR3 has 16 amino acids. The CDR3 bases are TGCGCCAGCAGTGACCCGACAGGGGCCCCCTCCGGGGAGCTGTTTTTT. Protein: CASSDPTGAPSGELFF.

V and J are TRBV19 and TRBJ1-5; TRBD1 aligns across 7 bases. Germline CDR1 LNHDA, CDR2 SQIVND (reference sequence). There are 17 residues in the CDR3. V shed 1 base and J 4 bases; nucleotides not matched to a gene: 10. The CDR3 is CASSIVARQGRNQPQHF. The CDR3 DNA sequence: TGTGCCAGTAGTATAGTCGCGAGACAGGGACGTAATCAGCCCCAGCATTTT.